This TCR beta chain was recorded in a study of blood T cell repertoires in COVID-19. Per the germline V gene, CDR1 is SGHAT and CDR2 is FQNNGV. This CDR3 has 17 residues. V dropped 4 bases and J dropped 4; count of bases not matched to a gene: 10. Here immunoSEQ multiplex PCR was the method, and the copy in TCRdb shows in-frame clones only, minus some. The table includes approximately 120,000 clones, around 74% detected once. The chain combines TRBV11-2 with TRBJ2-3, with 11 positions matching TRBD2. Sequenced: peripheral blood. The receptor's source is a man between 60 and 75 years old with acute or convalescent COVID-19. The CDR3: CASSSRPGTSGPDTQYF. CDR3 DNA: TGTGCCAGCAGCTCAAGACCCGGGACTAGCGGCCCAGATACGCAGTATTTT.